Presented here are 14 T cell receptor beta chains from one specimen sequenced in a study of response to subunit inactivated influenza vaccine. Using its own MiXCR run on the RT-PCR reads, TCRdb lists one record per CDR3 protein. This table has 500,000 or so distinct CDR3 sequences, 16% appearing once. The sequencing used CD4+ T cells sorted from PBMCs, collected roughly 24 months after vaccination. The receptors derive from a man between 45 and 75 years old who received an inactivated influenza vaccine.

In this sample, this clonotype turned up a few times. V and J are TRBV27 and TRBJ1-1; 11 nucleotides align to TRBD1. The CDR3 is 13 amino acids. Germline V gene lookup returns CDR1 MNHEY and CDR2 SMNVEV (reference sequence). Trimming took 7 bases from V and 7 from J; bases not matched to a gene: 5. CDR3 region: CASKGQGANEAFF. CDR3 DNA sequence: TGTGCCAGCAAAGGACAGGGGGCGAATGAAGCTTTCTTT.

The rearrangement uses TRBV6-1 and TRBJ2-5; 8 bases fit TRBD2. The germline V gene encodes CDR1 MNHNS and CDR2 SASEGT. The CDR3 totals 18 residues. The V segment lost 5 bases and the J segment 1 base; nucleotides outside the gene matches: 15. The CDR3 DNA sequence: TGTGCCAGCAGTCAGAGATTCTCGGGCGGGGGGCTCCAAGAGACCCAGTACTTC. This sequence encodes CASSQRFSGGGLQETQYF.

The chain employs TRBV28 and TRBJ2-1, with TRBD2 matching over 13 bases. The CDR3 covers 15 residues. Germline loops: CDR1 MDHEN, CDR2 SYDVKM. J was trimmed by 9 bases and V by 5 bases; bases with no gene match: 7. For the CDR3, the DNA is TGTGCCAGCAGTCCCTCGGGACTAGCGGGGTCTGAGCAGTTCTTC. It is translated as CASSPSGLAGSEQFF.

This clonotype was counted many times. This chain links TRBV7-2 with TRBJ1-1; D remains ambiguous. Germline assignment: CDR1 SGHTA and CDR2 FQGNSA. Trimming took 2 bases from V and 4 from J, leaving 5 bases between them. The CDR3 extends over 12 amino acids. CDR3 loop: CASSLSGTEAFF. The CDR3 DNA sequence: TGTGCCAGCAGCTTAAGCGGCACTGAAGCTTTCTTT.

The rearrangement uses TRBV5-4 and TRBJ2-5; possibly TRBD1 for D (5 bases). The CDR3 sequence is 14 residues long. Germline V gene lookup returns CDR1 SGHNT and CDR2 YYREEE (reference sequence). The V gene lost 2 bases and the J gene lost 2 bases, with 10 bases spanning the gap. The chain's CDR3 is CASSFGAAQETQYF. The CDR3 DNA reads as TGTGCCAGCAGCTTTGGGGCAGCACAAGAGACCCAGTACTTC.

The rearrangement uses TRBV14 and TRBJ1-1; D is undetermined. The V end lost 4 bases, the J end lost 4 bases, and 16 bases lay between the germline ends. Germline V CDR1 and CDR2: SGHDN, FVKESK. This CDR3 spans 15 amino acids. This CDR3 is CASSLGHFGFTEAFF. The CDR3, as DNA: TGTGCCAGCAGCCTAGGTCACTTCGGGTTCACTGAAGCTTTCTTT.

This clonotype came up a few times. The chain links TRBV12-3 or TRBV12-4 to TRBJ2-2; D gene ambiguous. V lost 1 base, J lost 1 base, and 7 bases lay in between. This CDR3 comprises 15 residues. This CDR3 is CASSLDWGNTGELFF. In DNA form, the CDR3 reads TGTGCCAGCAGTTTAGATTGGGGGAACACCGGGGAGCTGTTTTTT.

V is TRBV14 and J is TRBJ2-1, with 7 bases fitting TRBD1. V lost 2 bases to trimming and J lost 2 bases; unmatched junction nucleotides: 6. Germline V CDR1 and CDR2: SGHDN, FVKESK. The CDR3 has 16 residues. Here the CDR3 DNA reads TGTGCCAGCAGCCAACGACAGGGCTACCCCTACAATGAGCAGTTCTTC. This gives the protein CASSQRQGYPYNEQFF.

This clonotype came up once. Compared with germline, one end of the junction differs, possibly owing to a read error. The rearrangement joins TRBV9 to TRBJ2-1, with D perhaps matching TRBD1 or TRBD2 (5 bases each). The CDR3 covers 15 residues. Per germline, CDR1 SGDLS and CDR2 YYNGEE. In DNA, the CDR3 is TGTGCCAGCAGCCCAGGGACGCGGATCTACATTGAGCAGTTCTTC. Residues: CASSPGTRIYIEQFF.

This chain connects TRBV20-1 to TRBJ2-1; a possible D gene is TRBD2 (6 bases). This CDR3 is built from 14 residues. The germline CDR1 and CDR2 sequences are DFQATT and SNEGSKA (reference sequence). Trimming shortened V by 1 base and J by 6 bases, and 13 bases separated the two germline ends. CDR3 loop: CSARAALARNEQFF. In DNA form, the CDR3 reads TGCAGTGCTAGAGCGGCACTAGCACGCAATGAGCAGTTCTTC.

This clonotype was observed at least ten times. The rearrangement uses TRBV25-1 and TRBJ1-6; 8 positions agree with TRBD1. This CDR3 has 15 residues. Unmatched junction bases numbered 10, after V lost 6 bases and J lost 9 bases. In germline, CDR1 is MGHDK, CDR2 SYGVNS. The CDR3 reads CASSSTGTGGSPLHF. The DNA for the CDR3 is TGTGCCAGCAGCTCAACCGGGACAGGCGGTTCACCCCTCCACTTT.

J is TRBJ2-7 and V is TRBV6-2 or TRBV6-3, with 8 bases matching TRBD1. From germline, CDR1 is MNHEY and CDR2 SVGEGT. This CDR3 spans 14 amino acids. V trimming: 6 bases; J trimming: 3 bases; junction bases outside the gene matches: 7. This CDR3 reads CASSGPTGDYEQYF. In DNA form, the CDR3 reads TGTGCCAGCAGCGGACCGACAGGGGACTACGAGCAGTACTTC.

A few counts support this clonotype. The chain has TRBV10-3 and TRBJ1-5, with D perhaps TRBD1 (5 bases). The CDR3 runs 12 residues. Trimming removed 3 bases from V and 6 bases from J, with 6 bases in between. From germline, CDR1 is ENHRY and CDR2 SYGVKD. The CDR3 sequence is CAISDGAQPQHF. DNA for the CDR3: TGTGCCATCAGTGATGGGGCTCAGCCCCAGCATTTT.

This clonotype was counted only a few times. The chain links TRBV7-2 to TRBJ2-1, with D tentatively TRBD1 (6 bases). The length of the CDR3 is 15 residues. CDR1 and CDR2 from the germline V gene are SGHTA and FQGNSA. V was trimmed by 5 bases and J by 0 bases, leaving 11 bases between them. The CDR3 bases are TGTGCCAGCAGCGTACAGGGAATCTCCTACAATGAGCAGTTCTTC. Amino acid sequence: CASSVQGISYNEQFF.